This paragraph covers one T cell receptor beta chain sequence. Its target is unknown. Molecular barcoding with unique molecular identifiers was used for the TCRbeta library. TCRdb processed the PCR reads anew with MiXCR; each CDR3 protein has one entry. This table has 450,000 to 550,000 distinct CDR3 sequences, about an eighth appearing once. This sample stems from a study of T-cell reconstitution after alpha-beta-depleted transplantation in children. The CDR3 covers 12 residues. The germline CDR1 and CDR2 sequences are SGHTA and FQGNSA. V lost 5 bases, J lost 8 bases, and 12 bases lay in between. Study outcomes and limitations: Some patients owed their high day-60 TCRbeta diversity to surviving recipient T cells and thymic progenitors. T-cell counts and diversity at one year post-transplant came mainly from newly produced T cells.

The starting material was PBMCs, mostly from graft donor cells, obtained 180 days after TCRalphabeta/CD19-depleted stem cell transplant. The TCR comes from a female patient aged 2-10 years who had a stem cell transplant for aplastic anemia, so the T cells may come from the graft donor. The V gene is TRBV7-2, the J gene TRBJ1-2; D gene unclear. Here the CDR3 DNA reads TGTGCCAGCAGCCCTCGGCCGGGCGGCTACACCTTC. Translated: CASSPRPGGYTF.